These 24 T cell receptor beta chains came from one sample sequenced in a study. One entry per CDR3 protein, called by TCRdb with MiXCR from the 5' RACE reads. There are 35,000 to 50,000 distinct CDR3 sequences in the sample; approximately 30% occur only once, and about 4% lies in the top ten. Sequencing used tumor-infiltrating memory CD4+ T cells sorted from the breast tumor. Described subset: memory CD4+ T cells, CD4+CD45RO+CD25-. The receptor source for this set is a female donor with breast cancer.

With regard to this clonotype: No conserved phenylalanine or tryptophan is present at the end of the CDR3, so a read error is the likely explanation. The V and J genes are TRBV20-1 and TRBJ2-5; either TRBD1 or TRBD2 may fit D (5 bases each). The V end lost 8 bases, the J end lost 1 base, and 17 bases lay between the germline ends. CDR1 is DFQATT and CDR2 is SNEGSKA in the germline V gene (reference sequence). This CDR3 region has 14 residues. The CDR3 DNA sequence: TGCAGTACCAGGGACGTAAGAACCCAAGAGACCCAGTACTCC. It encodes CSTRDVRTQETQYS.

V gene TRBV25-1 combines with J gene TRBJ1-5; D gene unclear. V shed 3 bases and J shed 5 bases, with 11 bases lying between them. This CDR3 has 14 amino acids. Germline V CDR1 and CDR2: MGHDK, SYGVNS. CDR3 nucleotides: TGTGCCAGCAGTGATACGACCCCCGATCAGCCCCAGCATTTT. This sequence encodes CASSDTTPDQPQHF.

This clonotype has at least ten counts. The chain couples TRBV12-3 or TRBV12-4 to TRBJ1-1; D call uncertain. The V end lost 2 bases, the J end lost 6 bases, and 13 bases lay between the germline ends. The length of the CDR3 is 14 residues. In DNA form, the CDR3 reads TGTGCCAGCAGTTTAAGGGTCCGGCTATCTGAAGCTTTCTTT. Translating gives CASSLRVRLSEAFF.

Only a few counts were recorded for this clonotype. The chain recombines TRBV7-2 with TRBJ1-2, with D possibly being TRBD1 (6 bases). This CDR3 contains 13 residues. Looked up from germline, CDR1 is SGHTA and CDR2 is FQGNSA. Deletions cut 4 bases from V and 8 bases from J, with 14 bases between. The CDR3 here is CASSWKGGWGYTF. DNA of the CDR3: TGTGCCAGCAGCTGGAAGGGGGGCTGGGGCTACACCTTC.

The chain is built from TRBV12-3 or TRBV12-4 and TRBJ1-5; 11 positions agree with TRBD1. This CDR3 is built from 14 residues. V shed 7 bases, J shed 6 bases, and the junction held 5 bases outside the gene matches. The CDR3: CASTGTGGGQPQHF. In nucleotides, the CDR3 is TGTGCCAGCACTGGGACAGGGGGAGGTCAGCCCCAGCATTTT.

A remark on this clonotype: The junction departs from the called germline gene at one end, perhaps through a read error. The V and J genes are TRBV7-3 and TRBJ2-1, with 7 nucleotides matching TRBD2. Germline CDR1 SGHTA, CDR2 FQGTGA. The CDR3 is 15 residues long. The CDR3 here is CAGSSTSIGYNEQFF. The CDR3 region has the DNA TGTGCCGGCAGCTCGACTAGCATCGGCTACAATGAGCAGTTCTTC.

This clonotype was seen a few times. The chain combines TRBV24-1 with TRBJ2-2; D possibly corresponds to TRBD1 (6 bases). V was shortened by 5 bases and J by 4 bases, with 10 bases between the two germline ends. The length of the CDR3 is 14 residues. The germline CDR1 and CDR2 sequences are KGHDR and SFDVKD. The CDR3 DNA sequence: TGTGCCACCAGTGGTCAGGGGACCACCGGGGAGCTGTTTTTT. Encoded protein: CATSGQGTTGELFF.

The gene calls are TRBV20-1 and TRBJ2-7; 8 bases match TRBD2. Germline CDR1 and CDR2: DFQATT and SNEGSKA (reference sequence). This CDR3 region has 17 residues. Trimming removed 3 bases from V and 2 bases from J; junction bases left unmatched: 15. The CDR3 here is CSASSSGGRLTTYEQYF. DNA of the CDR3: TGCAGTGCTAGTAGTTCAGGCGGGAGGCTCACGACCTACGAGCAGTACTTC.

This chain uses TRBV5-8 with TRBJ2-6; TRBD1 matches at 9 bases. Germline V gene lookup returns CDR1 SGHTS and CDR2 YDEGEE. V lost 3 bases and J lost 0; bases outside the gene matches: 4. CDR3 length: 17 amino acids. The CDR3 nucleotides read TGTGCCAGCAGCTCCCGGGACAGGGTCTCTGGGGCCAACGTCCTGACTTTC. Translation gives CASSSRDRVSGANVLTF.

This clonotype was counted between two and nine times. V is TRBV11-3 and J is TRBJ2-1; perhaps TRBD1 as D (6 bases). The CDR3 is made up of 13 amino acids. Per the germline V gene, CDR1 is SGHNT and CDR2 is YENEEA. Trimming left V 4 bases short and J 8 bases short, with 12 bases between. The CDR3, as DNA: TGTGCCAGCAGCTACGGCGAGGGGGATGAGCAGTTCTTC. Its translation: CASSYGEGDEQFF.

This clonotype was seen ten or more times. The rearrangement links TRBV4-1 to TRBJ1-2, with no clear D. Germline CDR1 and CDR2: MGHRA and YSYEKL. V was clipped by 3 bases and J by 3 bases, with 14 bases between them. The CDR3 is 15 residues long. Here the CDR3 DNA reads TGCGCCAGCAGCCACGAGGCCAGACCCGACTATGGCTACACCTTC. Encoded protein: CASSHEARPDYGYTF.

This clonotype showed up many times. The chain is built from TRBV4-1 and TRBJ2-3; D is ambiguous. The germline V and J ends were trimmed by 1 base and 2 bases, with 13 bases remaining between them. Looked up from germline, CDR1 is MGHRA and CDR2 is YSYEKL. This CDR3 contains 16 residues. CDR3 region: CASSQVNLVATDTQYF. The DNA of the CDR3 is TGCGCCAGCAGCCAAGTCAATCTAGTTGCCACAGATACGCAGTATTTT.

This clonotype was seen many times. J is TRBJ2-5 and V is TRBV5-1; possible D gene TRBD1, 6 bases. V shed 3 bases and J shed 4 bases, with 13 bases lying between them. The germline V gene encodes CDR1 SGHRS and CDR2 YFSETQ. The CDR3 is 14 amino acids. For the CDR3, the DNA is TGCGCCAGCAGCTCCCCCGCAGGGGCAGAGACCCAGTACTTC. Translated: CASSSPAGAETQYF.

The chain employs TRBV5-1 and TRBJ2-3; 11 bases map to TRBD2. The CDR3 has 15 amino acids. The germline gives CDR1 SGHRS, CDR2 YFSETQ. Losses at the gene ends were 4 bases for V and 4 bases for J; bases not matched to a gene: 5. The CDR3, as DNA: TGCGCCAGCAGCGCCACTAGCGGGAGTCCAGATACGCAGTATTTT. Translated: CASSATSGSPDTQYF.

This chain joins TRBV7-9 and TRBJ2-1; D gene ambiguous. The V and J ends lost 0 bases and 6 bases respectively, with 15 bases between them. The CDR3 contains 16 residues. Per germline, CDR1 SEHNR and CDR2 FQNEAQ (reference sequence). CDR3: CASSLAGLDVGNEQFF. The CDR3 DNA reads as TGTGCCAGCAGCTTAGCCGGGCTAGACGTGGGCAATGAGCAGTTCTTC.

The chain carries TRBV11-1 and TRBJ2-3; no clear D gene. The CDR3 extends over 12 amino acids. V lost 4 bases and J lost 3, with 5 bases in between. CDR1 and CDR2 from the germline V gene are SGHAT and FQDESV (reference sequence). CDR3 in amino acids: CASSYATDTQYF. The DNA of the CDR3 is TGTGCCAGCAGCTACGCTACAGATACGCAGTATTTT.

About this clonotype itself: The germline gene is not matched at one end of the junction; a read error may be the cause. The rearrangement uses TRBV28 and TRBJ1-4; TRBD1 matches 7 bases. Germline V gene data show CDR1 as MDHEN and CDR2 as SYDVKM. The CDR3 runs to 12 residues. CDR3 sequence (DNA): TGTGCCAGCAGGGAACAGGGGTTGAGGGTTTGGTTT. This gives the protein CASREQGLRVWF.

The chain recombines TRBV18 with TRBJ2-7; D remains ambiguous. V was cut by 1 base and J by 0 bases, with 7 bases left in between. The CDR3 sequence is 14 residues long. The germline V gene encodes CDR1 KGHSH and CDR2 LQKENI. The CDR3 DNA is TGTGCCAGCTCACCACTGGGCAGCTCCTACGAGCAGTACTTC. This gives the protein CASSPLGSSYEQYF.

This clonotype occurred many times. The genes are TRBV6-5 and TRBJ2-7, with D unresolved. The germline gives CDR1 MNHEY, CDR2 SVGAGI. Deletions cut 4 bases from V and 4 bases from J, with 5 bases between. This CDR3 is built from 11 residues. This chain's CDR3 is CASSSDYEQYF. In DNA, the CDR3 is TGTGCCAGCAGTTCAGATTACGAGCAGTACTTC.

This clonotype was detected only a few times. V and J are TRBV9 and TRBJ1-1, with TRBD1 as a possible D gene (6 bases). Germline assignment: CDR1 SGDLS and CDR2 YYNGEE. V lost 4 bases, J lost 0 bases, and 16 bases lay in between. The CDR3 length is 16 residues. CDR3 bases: TGTGCCAGCAGCCCCAATGGGGGCACTATGAACACTGAAGCTTTCTTT. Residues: CASSPNGGTMNTEAFF.

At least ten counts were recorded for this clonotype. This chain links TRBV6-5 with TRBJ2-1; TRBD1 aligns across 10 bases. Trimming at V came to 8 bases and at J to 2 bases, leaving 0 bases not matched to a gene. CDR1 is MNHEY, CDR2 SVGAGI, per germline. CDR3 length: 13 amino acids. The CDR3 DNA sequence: TGTGCCAGCGGGACAGGGGCCTACAATGAGCAGTTCTTC. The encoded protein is CASGTGAYNEQFF.

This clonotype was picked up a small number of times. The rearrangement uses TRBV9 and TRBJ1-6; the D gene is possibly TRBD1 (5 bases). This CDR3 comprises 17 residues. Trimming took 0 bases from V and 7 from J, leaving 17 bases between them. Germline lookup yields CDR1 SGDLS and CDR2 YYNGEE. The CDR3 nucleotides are TGTGCCAGCAGCGTAGAGCTCCTGGGGCAGGGAAATTCACCCCTCCACTTT. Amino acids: CASSVELLGQGNSPLHF.

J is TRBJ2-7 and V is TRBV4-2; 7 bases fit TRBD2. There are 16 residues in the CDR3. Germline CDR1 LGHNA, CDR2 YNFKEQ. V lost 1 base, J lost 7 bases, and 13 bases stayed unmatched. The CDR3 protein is CASSQGSALAAQEQYF. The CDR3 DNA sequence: TGTGCCAGCAGCCAAGGGTCAGCCCTAGCGGCTCAAGAGCAGTACTTC.

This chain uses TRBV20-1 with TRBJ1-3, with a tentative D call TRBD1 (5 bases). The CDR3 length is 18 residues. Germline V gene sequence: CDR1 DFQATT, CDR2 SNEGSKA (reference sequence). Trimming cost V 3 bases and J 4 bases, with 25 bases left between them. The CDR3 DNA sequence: TGCAGTGCTAGTCCGACGCGGATCTCCGAGGGGCGCGGAAACACCATATATTTT. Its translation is CSASPTRISEGRGNTIYF.